This TCR beta chain was retrieved from a study of identical twins. The CDR3 length is 13 residues. Trimming stripped 5 bases from V and 5 bases from J, with 12 bases between. Whole-study results and caveats: Carriage of fewer insertions was seen in abundant cord blood beta clonotypes, whereas memory repertoires showed none.

Healthy Caucasians, and only they, were the donors. TCRdb ran MiXCR on the 5' RACE reads and lists one entry per CDR3 protein. Of under 300,000 distinct CDR3 sequences detected, over 12% appear once; the ten largest clones hold approximately 8.8%. This clonotype was counted many times. Its antigen is not known. The sample comprised memory (CD45RO+) T cells sorted from blood. The chain combines TRBV12-3 or TRBV12-4 with TRBJ1-1; D not resolved. The origin of this receptor is a woman under 30 in good health. CDR3 in DNA: TGTGCCAGCAGTCCTCCAACGGTAACTGAAGCTTTCTTT. Protein sequence: CASSPPTVTEAFF.